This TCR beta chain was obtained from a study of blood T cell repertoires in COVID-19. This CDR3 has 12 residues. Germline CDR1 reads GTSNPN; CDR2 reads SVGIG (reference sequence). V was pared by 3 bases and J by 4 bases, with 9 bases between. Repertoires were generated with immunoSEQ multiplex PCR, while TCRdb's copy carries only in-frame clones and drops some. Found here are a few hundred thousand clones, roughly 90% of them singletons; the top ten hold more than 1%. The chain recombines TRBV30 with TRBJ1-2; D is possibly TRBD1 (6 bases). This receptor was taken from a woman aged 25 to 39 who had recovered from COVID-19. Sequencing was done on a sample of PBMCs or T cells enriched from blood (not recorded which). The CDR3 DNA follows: TGTGCCTGGAGACAGGGAGTCTATGGCTACACCTTC. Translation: CAWRQGVYGYTF.